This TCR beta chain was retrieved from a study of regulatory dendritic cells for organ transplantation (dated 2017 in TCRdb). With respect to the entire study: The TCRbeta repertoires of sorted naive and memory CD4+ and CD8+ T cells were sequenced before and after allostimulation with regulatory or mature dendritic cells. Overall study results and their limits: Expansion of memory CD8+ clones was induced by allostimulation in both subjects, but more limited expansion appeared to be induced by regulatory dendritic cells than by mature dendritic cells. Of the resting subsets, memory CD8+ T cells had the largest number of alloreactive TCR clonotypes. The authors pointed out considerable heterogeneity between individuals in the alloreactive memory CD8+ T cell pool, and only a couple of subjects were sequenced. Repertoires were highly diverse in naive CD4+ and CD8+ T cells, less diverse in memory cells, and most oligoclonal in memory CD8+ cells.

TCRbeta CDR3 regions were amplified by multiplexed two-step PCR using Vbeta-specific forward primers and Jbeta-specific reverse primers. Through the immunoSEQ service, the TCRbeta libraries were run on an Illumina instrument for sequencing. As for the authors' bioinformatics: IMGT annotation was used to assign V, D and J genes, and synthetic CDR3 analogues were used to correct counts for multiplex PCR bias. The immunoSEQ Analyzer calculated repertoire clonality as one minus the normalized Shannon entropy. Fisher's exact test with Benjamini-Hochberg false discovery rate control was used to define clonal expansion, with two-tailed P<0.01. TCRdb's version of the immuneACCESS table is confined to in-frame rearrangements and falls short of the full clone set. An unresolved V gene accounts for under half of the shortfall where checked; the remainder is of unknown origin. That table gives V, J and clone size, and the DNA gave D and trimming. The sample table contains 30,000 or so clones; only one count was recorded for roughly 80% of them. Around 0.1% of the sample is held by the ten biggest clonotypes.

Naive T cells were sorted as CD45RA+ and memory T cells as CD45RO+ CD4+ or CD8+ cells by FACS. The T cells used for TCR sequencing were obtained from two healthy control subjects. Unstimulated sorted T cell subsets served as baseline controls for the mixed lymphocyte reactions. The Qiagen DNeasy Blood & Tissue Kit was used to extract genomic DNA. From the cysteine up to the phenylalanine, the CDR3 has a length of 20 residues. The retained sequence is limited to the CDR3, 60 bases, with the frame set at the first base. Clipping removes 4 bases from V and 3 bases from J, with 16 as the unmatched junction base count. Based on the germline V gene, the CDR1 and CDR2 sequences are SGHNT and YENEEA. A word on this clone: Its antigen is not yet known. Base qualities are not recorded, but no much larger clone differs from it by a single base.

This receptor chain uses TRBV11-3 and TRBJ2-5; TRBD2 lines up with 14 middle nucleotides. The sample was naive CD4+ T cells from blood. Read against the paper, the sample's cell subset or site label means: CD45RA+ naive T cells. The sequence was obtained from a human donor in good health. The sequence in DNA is TGTGCCAGCAGCTCGACCCGCGGACTAGCGGGGGGCCCTAAAAAAGAGACCCAGTACTTC. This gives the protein CASSSTRGLAGGPKKETQYF.